These 13 T cell receptor beta chains share one sample of origin, sequenced in a study of T cell repertoires in cytomegalovirus infection. Their antigens remain unidentified. TCRdb fed the reads into MiXCR, producing one record per CDR3 protein. The sample includes around 900,000 distinct CDR3 sequences, less than 40% of them seen just once. The material was cultured CD8+ T cells from PBMCs, obtained from culture after CMV antigen stimulation. These receptors were obtained from a human donor in good health (CMV status not recorded). Some clones in this sample may be carry-over from other donors' samples.

J is TRBJ1-1 and V is TRBV10-3; possible D gene TRBD1, 5 bases. Trimming pared 2 bases from V and 2 bases from J, leaving 9 bases between. CDR3 length: 14 amino acids. Germline CDR1 and CDR2: ENHRY and SYGVKD. The DNA for the CDR3 is TGTGCCATCAGTGAGCGGGGCAGTAACACTGAAGCTTTCTTT. It codes for CAISERGSNTEAFF.

The chain is built from TRBV7-9 and TRBJ2-1, with D possibly matching TRBD1 (6 bases). V was clipped by 4 bases and J by 1 base, with 14 bases between them. Per the germline V gene, CDR1 is SEHNR and CDR2 is FQNEAQ (reference sequence). CDR3 length equals 16 residues. The CDR3 loop reads CASSSARGWSYNEQFF. As DNA, the CDR3 is TGTGCCAGCAGCTCGGCGAGGGGGTGGTCCTACAATGAGCAGTTCTTC.

This chain connects TRBV28 to TRBJ2-4; the D gene is possibly TRBD2 (6 bases). Germline loops: CDR1 MDHEN, CDR2 SYDVKM. CDR3 length: 12 amino acids. The ends were cut back, 6 bases at V and 12 bases at J, with 15 bases in the middle. The CDR3 DNA reads as TGTGCCAGCAGCCGGGACTTAGGAGCTCAGTACTTC. Its protein is CASSRDLGAQYF.

The rearrangement links TRBV7-6 to TRBJ1-4; no definite D call. The CDR3 length is 15 residues. CDR1 is SGHVS and CDR2 is FNYEAQ in the germline V gene. Trimming shortened V by 1 base and J by 6 bases, and 12 bases separated the two germline ends. The CDR3 loop is CASSLETRVYEKLFF. The CDR3 DNA is TGTGCCAGCAGCTTAGAAACACGAGTTTATGAAAAACTGTTTTTT.

The V call is TRBV19, the J call TRBJ2-6; no clear D gene. Looked up from germline, CDR1 is LNHDA and CDR2 is SQIVND (reference sequence). V lost 3 bases and J 6 bases, leaving 0 bases between the germline ends. This CDR3 spans 11 amino acids. In nucleotides, the CDR3 is TGTGCCAGTAGTATGGCCAACGTCCTGACTTTC. It encodes CASSMANVLTF.

V gene TRBV27 combines with J gene TRBJ2-5; D is perhaps TRBD1 (5 bases). Trimming took off 6 bases at V and 4 bases at J, with 21 bases between the two ends. Germline loops: CDR1 MNHEY, CDR2 SMNVEV (reference sequence). This CDR3 is 16 amino acids long. Written as DNA, the CDR3 is TGTGCCAGCAGCCTTGCCGGCAGGGTCTATGGAGAGACCCAGTACTTC. Translating gives CASSLAGRVYGETQYF.

This clonotype was observed a few times. This chain joins TRBV5-1 and TRBJ2-6; D not certain. Trimming pared 4 bases from V and 0 bases from J, leaving 8 bases between. Per germline, CDR1 SGHRS and CDR2 YFSETQ. This CDR3 comprises 15 residues. In DNA form, the CDR3 reads TGCGCCAGCAGCCCCCAATCCTCTGGGGCCAACGTCCTGACTTTC. Amino acids: CASSPQSSGANVLTF.

Only a few counts were recorded for this clonotype. The chain couples TRBV3-1 to TRBJ2-2; the D gene is possibly TRBD2 (6 bases). Germline V gene sequence: CDR1 LGHDT, CDR2 YNNKEL (reference sequence). The V end lost 1 base, the J end lost 7 bases, and 13 bases lay between the germline ends. The CDR3 extends over 15 amino acids. This chain's CDR3 is CASSQATSRVGELFF. CDR3 bases: TGTGCCAGCAGCCAAGCGACTAGTCGTGTCGGGGAGCTGTTTTTT.

V is TRBV4-1 and J is TRBJ1-4, with a weak D call TRBD1 (6 bases). V was clipped by 5 bases and J by 4 bases, with 17 bases between them. CDR1 MGHRA and CDR2 YSYEKL come from the germline V gene. This CDR3 region has 16 residues. CDR3 amino acids: CASSASQGGGNEKLFF. In DNA, the CDR3 is TGCGCCAGCAGCGCTTCACAGGGAGGGGGTAATGAAAAACTGTTTTTT.

Note on this clonotype: A single base separates this from a much larger clone, so it may be a read error. The genes are TRBV6-8 and TRBJ2-1, with 9 bases aligning to TRBD1. Unmatched junction bases numbered 4, after V lost 6 bases and J lost 4 bases. Germline loops: CDR1 MNHGY, CDR2 SAAAGT. There are 14 residues in the CDR3. DNA of the CDR3: TGTGCCAGCAGCACCGGGACAGGGTACAATGAGCAGTTCTTC. This sequence encodes CASSTGTGYNEQFF.

The rearrangement links TRBV6-6 to TRBJ1-1, with D uncertain. The V end was cut by 10 bases, the J end by 2 bases, with 8 bases between. This CDR3 is built from 11 residues. The germline V gene has CDR1 MNHNY and CDR2 SVGAGI (reference sequence). CDR3 in amino acids: CAIGLNTEAFF. The DNA for the CDR3 is TGTGCCATCGGACTTAACACTGAAGCTTTCTTT.

This clonotype was seen many times. As DNA, the CDR3 is TGTGCCAGCAGTTATCTCCGGGCCTATGAGCAGTTCTTC. Its protein is CASSYLRAYEQFF. This chain links TRBV6-2 or TRBV6-3 with TRBJ2-1; D is unclear. The V end lost 3 bases, the J end lost 8 bases, and 11 bases lay between the germline ends. Germline values: CDR1 MNHEY, CDR2 SVGEGT. This CDR3 has 13 residues.

J is TRBJ2-3 and V is TRBV20-1; D call uncertain. The CDR3 loop spans 15 amino acids. Germline V gives CDR1 DFQATT, CDR2 SNEGSKA (reference sequence). V lost 6 bases and J 0 bases, leaving 16 bases between the germline ends. Here the CDR3 reads CSAPSTGRSTDTQYF. For the CDR3, the DNA is TGCAGTGCCCCCAGCACGGGTAGAAGCACAGATACGCAGTATTTT.